This T cell receptor beta chain was documented in a study of breast tumors, draining lymph nodes, adjacent tissues. Study findings and constraints: Tumor TCR diversity was below lymph nodes but above nontumor tissue. The lymph node origin of tumor T cells was framed as consistent with a hypothesis, not demonstrated. Most tumor T cells seemingly derive from lymph node, then expand in tumor.

V shed 4 bases and J 4 bases; nucleotides not matched to a gene: 6. The CDR3 has 15 residues. Germline-derived CDR1 and CDR2 are ENHRY and SYGVKD. On this clonotype: Its antigen is not known. Without the conserved terminal phenylalanine or tryptophan, this CDR3 likely stems from a read error.

The lymph nodes were axillary draining lymph nodes from breast cancer patients. Using its own MiXCR run on the multiplex PCR reads, TCRdb lists one record per CDR3 protein. The data show 170,000 or so distinct CDR3 sequences, roughly a third seen once. The sequencing sample was made of axillary lymph node tissue. V and J are TRBV10-3 and TRBJ1-3; 8 nucleotides agree with TRBD1. This clonotype was obtained from a female donor with breast cancer. Some clones in this sample may be carry-over from other donors' samples. The CDR3 loop reads CAISGTGMSGNTIYS. CDR3 coding DNA: TGTGCCATCAGTGGGACAGGGATGTCCGGAAACACCATATATTCT.